This is a list of T cell receptor beta chains from one sample in a study of T cells in tuberculosis. Profiling relied on immunoSEQ multiplex PCR, and the TCRdb table lists in-frame clones only, not all of them. The sample contains 30,000 to 45,000 clones, 90% to 95% of which appear only once. Sequenced input: PBMCs. The receptors derive from a donor aged 10 to 29 with latent tuberculosis or without tuberculosis infection. Some clones in this sample may be carry-over from other donors' samples. The CDR3 runs from the conserved cysteine through the conserved F or W. D genes are given only for firm matches. Size values are once, few and many counts, or a class for expanded clones, and some rows have none.

j_call	v_call	d_call	clone_size	cdr3_nt	cdr3_aa
TRBJ2-1	TRBV19	-	-	TGTGCCAGTAGTATTGGCGCGGGGCCGTACAATGAGCAGTTCTTC	CASSIGAGPYNEQFF
TRBJ2-7	TRBV5-6	-	-	TGTGCCAGCCTCGTTTGGGCCAGCTACGAGCAGTACTTC	CASLVWASYEQYF
TRBJ1-5	TRBV19	-	-	TGTGCCAGTATAGCCAGCGGAAGGAGCAATCAGCCCCAGCATTTT	CASIASGRSNQPQHF
TRBJ1-1	TRBV7-2	-	-	TGTGCCAGCAGCTTCACGTCGGGGGGCCAAGCTTTCTTT	CASSFTSGGQAFF
TRBJ2-5	TRBV30	-	-	TGTGCCTGGAGTGTATCAGGTGTGAAGGCCCAGTACTTC	CAWSVSGVKAQYF
TRBJ2-7	TRBV2	-	-	TGTGCCAGCAGTGTTCAGGGCAGGGCAAAGCAGTACTTC	CASSVQGRAKQYF
TRBJ2-1	TRBV4-1	-	once	TGCGCCAGCAGCCAAGAAGGGGCGCGTTACAATGAGCAGTTCTTC	CASSQEGARYNEQFF
TRBJ1-2	TRBV7-9	-	-	TGTGCCAGCAGCTTAGGCGTGGGGGCAGGCGCTTATGGCTACACCTTC	CASSLGVGAGAYGYTF
TRBJ1-1	TRBV19	-	few	TGTGCCAGTAGTCATTGGGGAGGCTCTGAAGCTTTCTTT	CASSHWGGSEAFF
TRBJ1-5	TRBV4-1	TRBD1	-	TGCGCCAGCAGCCAACTGACACAGGGGCTTAGCAATCAGCCCCAGCATTTT	CASSQLTQGLSNQPQHF
TRBJ2-1	TRBV28	TRBD2	-	TGTGCCAGCAGTAGCTCCGGAGGGACTAGCTCAAGCGCCCCCCCCAATGAGCAGTTCTTC	CASSSSGGTSSSAPPNEQFF
TRBJ2-5	TRBV2	TRBD2	-	TGTGCCAGCATCTACAGTAGCGGGGGAGAGACCCAGTACTTC	CASIYSSGGETQYF
TRBJ1-2	TRBV10-3	-	medium-sized	TGTGCCATCAGACAGGGCTCGCGTGGCTACACCTTC	CAIRQGSRGYTF
TRBJ1-6	TRBV18	TRBD1	once	TGTGCCAGCTCACCCCCAGGCACAGGGGGGGCGGGGGCCCTCCACTTT	CASSPPGTGGAGALHF
TRBJ2-5	TRBV7-9	-	-	TGTGCCAGCAGCATCAGTTCCCCGCAGGGGGAGACCCAGTACTTC	CASSISSPQGETQYF
TRBJ2-3	TRBV6-5	TRBD2	-	TGTGCCAGCAGTTACTCTGGGGGAACGGGAGGAGATACGCAGTATTTT	CASSYSGGTGGDTQYF
TRBJ1-1	TRBV4-3	-	-	TGCGCCAGCAGCCAAGATCTAGGGAGGATAAACACTGAAGCTTTCTTT	CASSQDLGRINTEAFF
TRBJ2-1	TRBV30	TRBD1	-	TGTGCCTGGAGTGCCCTCGACAGGGGCAACTACAATGAGCAGTTCTTC	CAWSALDRGNYNEQFF
TRBJ2-2	TRBV5-6	-	-	TGTGCCAGCAGCTTGCTAGGCGCGAACACCGGGGAGCTGTTTTTT	CASSLLGANTGELFF
TRBJ2-3	TRBV14	-	-	TGTGCCAGCAGCTTCTACAGGGGACTTGGGGACCAAGACACAGATACGCAGTATTTT	CASSFYRGLGDQDTDTQYF
TRBJ2-7	TRBV6-5	-	-	TGTGCCAGCAGCCTCTCCAGTTACGAGCAGTACTTC	CASSLSSYEQYF
TRBJ2-2	TRBV19	TRBD1	-	TGTGCCAGTAATACCCAGGGGGCTAGCGGGGAGCTGTTTTTT	CASNTQGASGELFF
TRBJ2-1	TRBV7-6	-	-	TGTGCCAGCAGGCCGGGCTACAATGAGCAGTTCTTC	CASRPGYNEQFF
TRBJ2-3	TRBV7-6	-	once	TGTGCCAGCAGCTTAGAGGGGACGATGGGGGGAAGAGATACGCAGTATTTT	CASSLEGTMGGRDTQYF
TRBJ1-2	TRBV5-1	-	-	TGCGCCAGCAGCTTGGATCCCGGGGTATTAAGGGATGGCTACACCTTC	CASSLDPGVLRDGYTF
TRBJ1-1	TRBV7-8	TRBD1	-	TGTGCCAGCAGCTTAGAGGCCCGGGACAGGGGGCGGCGAGGTACTGAAGCTTTCTTT	CASSLEARDRGRRGTEAFF
TRBJ2-1	TRBV27	-	-	TGTGCCAGCACACAGGGGGGGTATAATGAGCAGTTCTTC	CASTQGGYNEQFF
TRBJ2-5	TRBV20-1	-	few	TGCAGTGCGGCACAAGAGACCCAGTACTTC	CSAAQETQYF
TRBJ2-1	TRBV19	-	-	TGTGCCAGTAGTAGGTCGACAGTTTACAATGAGCAGTTCTTC	CASSRSTVYNEQFF
TRBJ2-7	TRBV19	-	-	TGTGCCAGTAGCCGCGGGGACGGCTACGAGCAGTACTTC	CASSRGDGYEQYF
TRBJ1-4	TRBV6-5	-	-	TGTGCCAGCAGTTACGGGGGGGGCACTAATGAAAAACTGTTTTTT	CASSYGGGTNEKLFF
TRBJ1-1	TRBV5-5	-	-	TGTGCCAGCAGCTTGGAAGTCAGGGCCACTGAAGCTTTCTTT	CASSLEVRATEAFF
TRBJ1-1	TRBV6-1	-	-	TGTGCCAGCAGTGGTGGCGGGGCGGGTGAAACTGAAGCTTTCTTT	CASSGGGAGETEAFF
TRBJ2-7	TRBV20-1	-	-	TGCAGTGCTAGAGACGGACAAGTACAGTACTTC	CSARDGQVQYF
TRBJ1-4	TRBV30	-	-	TGTGCCTGGAGTACCTTAAAACATCGAACTAATGAAAAACTGTTTTTT	CAWSTLKHRTNEKLFF
TRBJ2-5	TRBV4-3	TRBD2	-	TGCGCCAGCAGCCAAGCCCTCGGTACGGGACTAGCGGGGGCCCAAGAGACCCAGTACTTC	CASSQALGTGLAGAQETQYF
TRBJ2-3	TRBV11-2	TRBD1	-	TGTGCCAGCAGCTTACCCCGACAGGGTTCGGATACGCAGTATTTT	CASSLPRQGSDTQYF
TRBJ2-3	TRBV14	TRBD1	-	TGTGCCAGCAGCCTGATTTGGACAGGGTCCACAGATACGCAGTATTTT	CASSLIWTGSTDTQYF
TRBJ1-1	TRBV7-2	-	-	TGTGCCAGCAGCTCGTCACAGGGCCTTGGGACGAACACTGAAGCTTTCTTT	CASSSSQGLGTNTEAFF
TRBJ2-7	TRBV10-3	TRBD1	-	TGTGCCATCAGCCCCGTAAGGGACAGGGGGCTGCACGAGCAGTACTTC	CAISPVRDRGLHEQYF
TRBJ1-1	TRBV9	TRBD1	-	TGTGCCAGCAGCGTTTTACCTGACAGGGGCGAAAGAGGCGCTTTCTTT	CASSVLPDRGERGAFF
TRBJ1-1	TRBV29-1	-	-	TGCAGCGTTGAGAGGGAAGCGACCAACACTGAAGCTTTCTTT	CSVEREATNTEAFF
TRBJ1-4	TRBV2	TRBD1	-	TGTGCCAGCAGACCGGGACAGGGTAAAGAAAAACTGTTTTTT	CASRPGQGKEKLFF
TRBJ2-1	TRBV7-3	TRBD2	-	TGTGCCAGCAGCTTAATTGGATCCAAGGCTAGCGGATACAATGAGCAGTTCTTC	CASSLIGSKASGYNEQFF
TRBJ1-2	TRBV4-3	TRBD1	-	TGCGCCAGCAGCCAAGATAAGGACAGGGATGGCTACACCTTC	CASSQDKDRDGYTF
TRBJ1-1	TRBV6-5	TRBD1	-	TGTGCCAGCAGTTACCGACAGGGTCGGACTGAAGCTTTCTTT	CASSYRQGRTEAFF
TRBJ2-7	TRBV30	TRBD1	-	TGTGCTACTGGACCCAGGGGGCGCCCCTACGAGCAGTACTTC	CATGPRGRPYEQYF
TRBJ2-7	TRBV9	TRBD1	-	TGTGCCAGCAGCGCCTCGACAGGGTCGGGCTACGAGCAGTACTTC	CASSASTGSGYEQYF
TRBJ1-4	TRBV5-4	TRBD1	-	TGTGCCAGTAGCCAACAGGGGGCGGAGGAAAAACTGTTTTTT	CASSQQGAEEKLFF
TRBJ1-1	TRBV25-1	-	-	TGTGCCAGCAAACGGGGGAACACTGAAGCTTTCTTT	CASKRGNTEAFF
TRBJ1-3	TRBV2	-	-	TGTGCCAGCAGTGATTCCCAGGCATACTCCTCTGGAAACACCATATATTTT	CASSDSQAYSSGNTIYF
TRBJ1-1	TRBV19	TRBD1	-	TGTGCCAGTAGCAAAGGGACAGGGGGTTTTAGCACTGAAGCTTTCTTT	CASSKGTGGFSTEAFF
TRBJ2-5	TRBV7-2	-	-	TGTGCCAGCAGCTTAGCCGCGGAGACGACCCAGTACTTC	CASSLAAETTQYF
TRBJ1-2	TRBV5-1	-	-	TGCGCCAGCAGCTTGGCAGGGATAAGCTATGGCTACACCTTC	CASSLAGISYGYTF
TRBJ1-2	TRBV15	TRBD1	-	TGTGCCACCAGCAGAGGGACAGGGTTTGGCTACACCTTC	CATSRGTGFGYTF